Listed here are 9 T cell receptor beta chains from one sample, sequenced in a study of blood T cell repertoires in COVID-19. Profiled with immunoSEQ multiplex PCR; TCRdb holds only in-frame clones, not every one. The sample lists about 240,000 clones; around 89% were seen once. Sequencing used PBMCs or T cells enriched from blood (not recorded which). These receptors all come from a woman aged 25 to 39 who had recovered from COVID-19.

The DNA for the CDR3 is TGTGCCAGCGGGAGACAGGGAAACACCGGGGAGCTGTTTTTT. Encoded protein: CASGRQGNTGELFF. The chain employs TRBV6-5 and TRBJ2-2; 7 bases are shared with TRBD1. This CDR3 is built from 14 residues. Unmatched junction bases numbered 5, after V lost 8 bases and J lost 2 bases. Germline CDR1 and CDR2: MNHEY and SVGAGI.

The gene calls are TRBV6-2 or TRBV6-3 and TRBJ1-5, with a weak D call TRBD1 (6 bases). This CDR3 region has 15 residues. Trimming left V 5 bases short and J 3 bases short, with 14 bases between. Germline CDR1 MNHEY, CDR2 SVGEGT. This chain's CDR3 is CASSDPTGSNQPQHF. CDR3 DNA: TGTGCCAGCAGTGACCCGACAGGTTCCAATCAGCCCCAGCATTTT.

V is TRBV5-1 and J is TRBJ2-5; 9 bases are a match to TRBD1. The CDR3 totals 15 residues. Germline V CDR1 and CDR2: SGHRS, YFSETQ. Unmatched junction bases numbered 8, after V lost 4 bases and J lost 4 bases. The CDR3 DNA is TGCGCCAGCAGCCTTGGACAGGGGAGGGGAGAGACCCAGTACTTC. As protein: CASSLGQGRGETQYF.

This clone has a single count. This CDR3 is CASSSAGTLNTEAFF. CDR3 DNA sequence: TGTGCCAGCAGCTCGGCTGGGACACTTAACACTGAAGCTTTCTTT. The gene calls are TRBV5-6 and TRBJ1-1, with D possibly matching TRBD1 (6 bases). This CDR3 region has 15 residues. CDR1 and CDR2 from the germline V gene are SGHDT and YYEEEE. Trimming took off 3 bases at V and 2 bases at J, with 14 bases between the two ends.

The chain combines TRBV4-1 with TRBJ1-2; maybe TRBD1 (5 bases). The V gene lost 0 bases and the J gene lost 4 bases, with 9 bases spanning the gap. The V gene's germline CDR1 is MGHRA and CDR2 YSYEKL. The CDR3 covers 14 residues. This CDR3 is CASSQESGPYGYTF. As DNA, the CDR3 is TGCGCCAGCAGCCAAGAGTCAGGGCCCTATGGCTACACCTTC.

The chain combines TRBV5-1 with TRBJ1-6; D unclear. CDR3 length: 14 amino acids. CDR1 is SGHRS, CDR2 YFSETQ, per germline. V lost 0 bases to trimming and J lost 4 bases, with 5 bases between them. The CDR3 protein is CASSLDIYNSPLHF. Here the CDR3 DNA reads TGCGCCAGCAGCTTGGACATTTATAATTCACCCCTCCACTTT.

This chain links TRBV19 with TRBJ2-1; 8 positions agree with TRBD2. The V gene end was trimmed by 6 bases and the J gene end by 4 bases; junction bases not matched to a gene: 5. The length of the CDR3 is 14 residues. Germline V lookup: CDR1 LNHDA, CDR2 SQIVND (reference sequence). The CDR3 protein is CASSMGTSYNEQFF. Here the CDR3 DNA reads TGTGCCAGTAGCATGGGGACTAGTTACAATGAGCAGTTCTTC.

The V gene is TRBV30, the J gene TRBJ1-1, with 9 bases fitting TRBD1. CDR1 is GTSNPN, CDR2 SVGIG, per germline (reference sequence). There are 12 residues in the CDR3. J gave up 11 bases and V 3 bases, and 7 bases lay outside the gene matches. CDR3 coding DNA: TGTGCCTGGAGAACAGGGGGCGCGTGGGCTTTCTTT. It specifies CAWRTGGAWAFF.

The CDR3 sequence: CASSTPYGELFF. The CDR3 DNA reads TGTGCCAGTAGTACCCCTTACGGGGAGCTGTTTTTT. This chain connects TRBV19 to TRBJ2-2; D remains ambiguous. This CDR3 is 12 amino acids long. The V and J ends lost 4 bases and 7 bases respectively, with 7 bases between them. The germline V gene encodes CDR1 LNHDA and CDR2 SQIVND (reference sequence).